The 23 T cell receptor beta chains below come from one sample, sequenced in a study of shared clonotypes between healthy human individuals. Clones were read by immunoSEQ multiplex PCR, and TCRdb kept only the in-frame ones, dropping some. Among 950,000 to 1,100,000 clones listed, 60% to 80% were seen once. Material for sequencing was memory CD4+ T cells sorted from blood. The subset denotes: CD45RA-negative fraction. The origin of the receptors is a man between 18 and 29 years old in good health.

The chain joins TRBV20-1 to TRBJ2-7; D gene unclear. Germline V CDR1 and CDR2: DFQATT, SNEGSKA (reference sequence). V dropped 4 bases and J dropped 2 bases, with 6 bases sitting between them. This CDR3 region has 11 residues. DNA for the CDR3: TGCAGTGCTATGGCCGCCTACGAGCAGTACTTC. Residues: CSAMAAYEQYF.

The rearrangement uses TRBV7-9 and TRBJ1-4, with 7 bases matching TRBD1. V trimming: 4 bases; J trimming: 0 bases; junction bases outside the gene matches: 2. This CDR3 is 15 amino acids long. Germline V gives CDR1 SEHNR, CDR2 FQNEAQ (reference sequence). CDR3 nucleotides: TGTGCCAGCAGCTATACAGGGGCAACTAATGAAAAACTGTTTTTT. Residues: CASSYTGATNEKLFF.

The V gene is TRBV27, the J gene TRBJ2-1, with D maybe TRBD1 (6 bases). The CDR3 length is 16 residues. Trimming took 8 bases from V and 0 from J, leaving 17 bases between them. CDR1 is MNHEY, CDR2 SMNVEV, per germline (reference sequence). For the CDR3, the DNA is TGTGCCAGCGCTTTACAGAGGGGGAACTCCTACAATGAGCAGTTCTTC. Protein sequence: CASALQRGNSYNEQFF.

In nucleotides, the CDR3 is TGCGCCAGCAGCTGGACCCCAGGGTCCGATACGCAGTATTTT. Its translation is CASSWTPGSDTQYF. The chain joins TRBV5-1 to TRBJ2-3; a possible D gene is TRBD1 (5 bases). V shed 3 bases and J shed 6 bases, with 14 bases lying between them. Germline V gene sequence: CDR1 SGHRS, CDR2 YFSETQ. This CDR3 contains 14 residues.

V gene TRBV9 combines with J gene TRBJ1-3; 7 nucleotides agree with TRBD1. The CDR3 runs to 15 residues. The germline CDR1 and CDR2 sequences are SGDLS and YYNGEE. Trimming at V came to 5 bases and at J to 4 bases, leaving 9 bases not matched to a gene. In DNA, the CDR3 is TGTGCCAGCAGTCGACAGGGAACTACGGGAAACACCATATATTTT. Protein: CASSRQGTTGNTIYF.

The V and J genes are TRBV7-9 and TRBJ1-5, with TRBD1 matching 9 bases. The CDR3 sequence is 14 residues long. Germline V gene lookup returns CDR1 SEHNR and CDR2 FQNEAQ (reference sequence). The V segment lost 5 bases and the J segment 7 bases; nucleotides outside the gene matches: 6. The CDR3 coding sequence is TGTGCCAGCAGCGCGGGACAGGGTCAGCAGCCCCAGCATTTT. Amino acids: CASSAGQGQQPQHF.

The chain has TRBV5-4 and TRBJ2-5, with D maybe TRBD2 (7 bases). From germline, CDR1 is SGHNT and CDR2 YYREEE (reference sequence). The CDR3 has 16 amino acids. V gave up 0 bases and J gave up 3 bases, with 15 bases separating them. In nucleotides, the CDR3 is TGTGCCAGCAGCTTGGAGGGGGGGTATGGCAAAGAGACCCAGTACTTC. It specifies CASSLEGGYGKETQYF.

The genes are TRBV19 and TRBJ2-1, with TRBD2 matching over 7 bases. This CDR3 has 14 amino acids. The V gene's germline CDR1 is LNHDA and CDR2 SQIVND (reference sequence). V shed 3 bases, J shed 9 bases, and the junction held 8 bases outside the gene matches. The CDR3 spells CASSMPLAKAEQFF. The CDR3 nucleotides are TGTGCCAGTAGTATGCCACTAGCGAAGGCTGAGCAGTTCTTC.

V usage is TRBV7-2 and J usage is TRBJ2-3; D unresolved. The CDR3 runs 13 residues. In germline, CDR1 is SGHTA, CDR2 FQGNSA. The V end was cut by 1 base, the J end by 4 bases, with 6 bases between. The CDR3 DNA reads TGTGCCAGCAGCTTAGTGAAGGCAGATACGCAGTATTTT. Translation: CASSLVKADTQYF.

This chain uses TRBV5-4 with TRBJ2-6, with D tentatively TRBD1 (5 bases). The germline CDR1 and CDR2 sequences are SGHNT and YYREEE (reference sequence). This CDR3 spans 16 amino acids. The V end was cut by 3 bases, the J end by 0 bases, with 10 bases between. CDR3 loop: CASSSTGDSGANVLTF. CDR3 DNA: TGTGCCAGCAGCTCCACAGGAGACTCTGGGGCCAACGTCCTGACTTTC.

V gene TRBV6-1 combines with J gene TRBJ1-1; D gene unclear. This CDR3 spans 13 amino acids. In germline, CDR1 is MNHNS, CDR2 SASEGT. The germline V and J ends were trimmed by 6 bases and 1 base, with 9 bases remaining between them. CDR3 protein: CASSQKRNTEAFF. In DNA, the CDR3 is TGTGCCAGCAGCCAGAAGAGGAACACTGAAGCTTTCTTT.

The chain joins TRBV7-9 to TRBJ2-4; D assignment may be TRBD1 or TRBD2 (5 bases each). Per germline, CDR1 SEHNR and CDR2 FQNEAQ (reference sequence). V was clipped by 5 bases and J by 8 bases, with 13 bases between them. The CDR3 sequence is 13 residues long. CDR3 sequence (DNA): TGTGCCAGCAGCGCTCTGGGGACCGACATTCAGTACTTC. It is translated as CASSALGTDIQYF.

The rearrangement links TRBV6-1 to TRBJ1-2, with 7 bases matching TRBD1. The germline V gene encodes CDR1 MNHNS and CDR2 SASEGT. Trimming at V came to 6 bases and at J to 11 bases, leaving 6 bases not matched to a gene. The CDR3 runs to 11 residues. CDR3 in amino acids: CASRTGQAYTF. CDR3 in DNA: TGTGCCAGCAGGACTGGACAGGCTTACACCTTC.

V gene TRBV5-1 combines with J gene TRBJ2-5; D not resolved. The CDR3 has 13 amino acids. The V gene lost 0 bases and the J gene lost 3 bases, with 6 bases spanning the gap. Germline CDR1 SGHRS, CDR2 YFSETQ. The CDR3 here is CASSLVQEETQYF. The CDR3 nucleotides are TGCGCCAGCAGCTTGGTACAAGAAGAGACCCAGTACTTC.

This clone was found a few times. The CDR3 protein is CASSLRGADYGYTF. As DNA, the CDR3 is TGTGCCAGCAGTCTTAGGGGGGCTGACTATGGCTACACCTTC. The chain employs TRBV2 and TRBJ1-2; perhaps TRBD1 as D (6 bases). The length of the CDR3 is 14 residues. Trimming stripped 5 bases from V and 3 bases from J, with 13 bases between. Germline V gene lookup returns CDR1 SNHLY and CDR2 FYNNEI.

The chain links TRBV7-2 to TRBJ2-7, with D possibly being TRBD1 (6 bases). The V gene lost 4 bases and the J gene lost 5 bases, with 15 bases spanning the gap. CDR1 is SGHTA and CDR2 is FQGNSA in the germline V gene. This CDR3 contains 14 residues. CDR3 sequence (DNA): TGTGCCAGCAGCTCGGTGAACAGGGTCGACGAGCAGTACTTC. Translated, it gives CASSSVNRVDEQYF.

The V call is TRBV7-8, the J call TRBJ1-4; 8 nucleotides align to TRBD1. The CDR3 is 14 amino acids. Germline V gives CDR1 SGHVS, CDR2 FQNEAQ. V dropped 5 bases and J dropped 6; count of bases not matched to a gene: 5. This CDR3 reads CASSPRGRDEKLFF. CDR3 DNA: TGTGCCAGCAGCCCCAGGGGGCGGGATGAAAAACTGTTTTTT.

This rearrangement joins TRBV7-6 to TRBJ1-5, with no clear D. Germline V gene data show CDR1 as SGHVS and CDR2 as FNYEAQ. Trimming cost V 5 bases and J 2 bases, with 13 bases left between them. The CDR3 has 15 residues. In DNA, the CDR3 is TGTGCCAGCAGCACAAGCTGGGAGGGCAATCAGCCCCAGCATTTT. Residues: CASSTSWEGNQPQHF. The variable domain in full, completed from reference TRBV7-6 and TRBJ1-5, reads GAGVSQSPRYKVTKRGQDVALRCDPISGHVSLYWYRQALGQGPEFLTYFNYEAQQDKSGLPNDRFSAERPEGSISTLTIQRTEQRDSAMYRCASSTSWEGNQPQHFGDGTRLSIL.

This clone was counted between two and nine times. CDR3 nucleotide sequence: TGTGCCTGGGGGGGATACAATGAGCAGTTCTTC. Translated, it gives CAWGGYNEQFF. The chain carries TRBV30 and TRBJ2-1; D might be TRBD1 or TRBD2, each matching 5 bases. This CDR3 contains 11 residues. The ends were cut back, 5 bases at V and 4 bases at J, with 6 bases in the middle. CDR1 and CDR2 (germline): GTSNPN, SVGIG (reference sequence). The whole variable domain, remainder taken from reference TRBV30 and TRBJ2-1, is SQTIHQWPATLVQPVGSPLSLECTVEGTSNPNLYWYRQAAGRGLQLLFYSVGIGQISSEVPQNLSASRPQDRQFILSSKKLLLSDSGFYLCAWGGYNEQFFGPGTRLTVL.

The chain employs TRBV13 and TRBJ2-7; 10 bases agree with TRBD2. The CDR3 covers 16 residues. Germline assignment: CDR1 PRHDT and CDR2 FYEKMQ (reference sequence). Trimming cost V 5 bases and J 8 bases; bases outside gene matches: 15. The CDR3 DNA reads TGTGCCAGCAGCCTGGCGCCTAGCGGGAGTCCCGTGCAGCAGTACTTC. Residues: CASSLAPSGSPVQQYF. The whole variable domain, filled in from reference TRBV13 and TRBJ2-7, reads AAGVIQSPRHLIKEKRETATLKCYPIPRHDTVYWYQQGPGQDPQFLISFYEKMQSDKGSIPDRFSAQQFSDYHSELNMSSLELGDSALYFCASSLAPSGSPVQQYFGPGTRLTVT.

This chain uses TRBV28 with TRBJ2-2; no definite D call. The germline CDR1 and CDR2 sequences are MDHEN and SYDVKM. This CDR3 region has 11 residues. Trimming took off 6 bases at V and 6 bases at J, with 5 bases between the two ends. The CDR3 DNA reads TGTGCCAGCAGGGGCTCCGGGGAGCTGTTTTTT. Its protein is CASRGSGELFF. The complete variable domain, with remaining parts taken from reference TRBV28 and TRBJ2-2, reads DVKVTQSSRYLVKRTGEKVFLECVQDMDHENMFWYRQDPGLGLRLIYFSYDVKMKEKGDIPEGYSVSREKKERFSLILESASTNQTSMYLCASRGSGELFFGEGSRLTVL.

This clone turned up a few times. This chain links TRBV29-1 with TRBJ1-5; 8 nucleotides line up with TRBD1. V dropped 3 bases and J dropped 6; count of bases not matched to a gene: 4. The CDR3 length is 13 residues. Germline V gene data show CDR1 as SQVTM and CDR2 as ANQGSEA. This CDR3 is CSVEQGAGQPQHF. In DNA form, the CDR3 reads TGCAGCGTTGAGCAGGGGGCAGGTCAGCCCCAGCATTTT.

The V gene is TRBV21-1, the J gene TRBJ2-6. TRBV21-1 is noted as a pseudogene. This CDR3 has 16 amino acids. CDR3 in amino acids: CASSRGKGTGANVLTF. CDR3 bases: TGTGCCAGCAGCAGGGGGAAGGGGACTGGGGCCAACGTCCTGACTTTC.